A selection of T cell receptor beta chains follows, all from one sample in a study of T cell repertoires in cytomegalovirus infection. TCRdb re-analysed the reads in MiXCR, keeping a single row per CDR3 protein. Counted here are roughly 230,000 distinct CDR3 sequences, 22% occurring once; the ten biggest clones make up roughly 18%. Sequenced input: CD8+ T cells from PBMCs. The receptors derive from a human donor in good health (CMV status not recorded). Some clones in this sample may be carry-over from other donors' samples. Both conserved end residues are part of each CDR3. A D gene is named only where the DNA matches it firmly. The listing skips clone size in some rows; elsewhere it reads once, few, many or a size class.

D,V,J,length,size,CDR3,DNA
-,TRBV4-1,TRBJ2-2,15,-,CASSQEASNTGELFF,TGCGCCAGCAGCCAAGAGGCATCGAACACCGGGGAGCTGTTTTTT
TRBD2,TRBV2,TRBJ2-5,15,once,CASLTSGGNQETQYF,TGTGCCAGTCTAACTAGCGGGGGGAACCAAGAGACCCAGTACTTC
-,TRBV7-8,TRBJ1-1,16,-,CANSPGDEGLRTEAFF,TGTGCCAACAGCCCCGGGGACGAGGGCTTACGCACTGAAGCTTTCTTT
TRBD2,TRBV15,TRBJ2-3,21,few,CATSSLPAAWRLAGGTDTQYF,TGTGCCACCAGCAGTCTTCCCGCCGCTTGGAGACTAGCGGGGGGCACAGATACGCAGTATTTT
-,TRBV6-6,TRBJ1-2,14,many,CASSYARAANGYTF,TGTGCCAGCAGTTATGCCAGAGCGGCGAATGGCTACACCTTC
-,TRBV2,TRBJ2-7,16,-,CASNTLWQDSTYEQYF,TGTGCCAGCAATACCCTTTGGCAGGATAGTACCTACGAGCAGTACTTC
-,TRBV7-8,TRBJ2-3,16,-,CASSLAAGRSTDTQYF,TGTGCCAGCAGCTTAGCGGCCGGCAGAAGCACAGATACGCAGTATTTT
-,TRBV7-6,TRBJ2-1,12,many,CASSSQGNEQFF,TGTGCCAGCAGCTCCCAAGGGAATGAGCAGTTCTTC
-,TRBV2,TRBJ2-2,16,many,CASSEGGTGNTGELFF,TGTGCCAGCAGTGAGGGGGGGACAGGGAACACCGGGGAGCTGTTTTTT
-,TRBV28,TRBJ2-2,14,-,CASSLWGDTGELFF,TGTGCCAGCAGTTTGTGGGGAGACACCGGGGAGCTGTTTTTT
-,TRBV19,TRBJ2-1,14,-,CASSIWHSYNEQFF,TGTGCCAGTAGTATTTGGCATTCCTACAATGAGCAGTTCTTC
TRBD1,TRBV7-9,TRBJ1-2,17,-,CASSGSRDRGFVYGYTF,TGTGCCAGCAGCGGTAGCCGGGACAGGGGCTTCGTCTATGGCTACACCTTC
-,TRBV4-1,TRBJ1-1,13,few,CASSQPLGVEAFF,TGCGCCAGCAGCCAACCACTTGGGGTTGAAGCTTTCTTT
TRBD1,TRBV28,TRBJ2-5,16,-,CASSRVGQGLQETQYF,TGTGCCAGCAGTCGGGTAGGACAGGGGTTACAAGAGACCCAGTACTTC
TRBD2,TRBV7-2,TRBJ2-3,15,many,CASSPTSGLLDTQYF,TGTGCCAGCAGCCCAACTAGCGGCCTGTTGGATACGCAGTATTTT
TRBD1,TRBV7-9,TRBJ1-4,14,many,CASSAGTGNEKLFF,TGTGCCAGCAGCGCCGGGACAGGGAATGAAAAACTGTTTTTT
-,TRBV7-8,TRBJ2-7,14,many,CASSLDGVPYEQYF,TGTGCCAGCAGCTTAGACGGGGTGCCCTACGAGCAGTACTTC